This is a list of T cell receptor beta chains from one sample in a study of blood T cell repertoires in COVID-19. TCRdb's copy holds only in-frame clones and misses some; the assay was immunoSEQ multiplex PCR. The sample includes fewer than 300,000 clones, 82% of them seen just once. Sequencing was done on a sample of peripheral blood. Receptors were obtained from a woman aged 18-30 years with acute or convalescent COVID-19. Both conserved end residues are part of each CDR3. A D gene is named only where the DNA matches it firmly. Where a row states a size, it is once, few, many or the class of an expanded clone; other rows omit it.

clone size	V gene	D gene	J gene	CDR3 DNA	CDR3 protein
few	TRBV28	TRBD2	TRBJ2-3	TGTGCCAGCAGTTTTTCCGGTTTAGCGGGGGCTCATAGCACAGATACGCAGTATTTT	CASSFSGLAGAHSTDTQYF
-	TRBV28	TRBD1	TRBJ1-1	TGTGCCAGCAGTTTCGAAGGCAGGGGGCTGAGCACTGAAGCTTTCTTT	CASSFEGRGLSTEAFF
-	TRBV28	TRBD1	TRBJ2-3	TGTGCCAGCAGACTCAACAGGGGCGTGGACCATACGCAGTATTTT	CASRLNRGVDHTQYF
-	TRBV4-3	TRBD1	TRBJ2-1	TGCGCCAGCAGCCCCACGGAACCCGGGACAGGGGCGAATGAGCAGTTCTTC	CASSPTEPGTGANEQFF
-	TRBV7-2	-	TRBJ2-3	TGTGCCAGCAGCGCCGTAGTCGGGGTTCCAGATACGCAGTATTTT	CASSAVVGVPDTQYF
-	TRBV7-9	TRBD1	TRBJ1-5	TGTGCCAGCAGCTTAGAGGACAGGGGCGAAAATCAGCCCCAGCATTTT	CASSLEDRGENQPQHF
-	TRBV28	-	TRBJ2-2	TGTGCCAGCGGAGGAGGGAGTGGGACCGGGGAGCTGTTTTTT	CASGGGSGTGELFF
-	TRBV15	TRBD2	TRBJ2-3	TGTGCCACCAGCCGTAGCGGGAGATTTCCAGATACGCAGTATTTT	CATSRSGRFPDTQYF
few	TRBV29-1	-	TRBJ1-1	TGCAGCGTTGCTGACAGTATGAACACTGAAGCTTTCTTT	CSVADSMNTEAFF
-	TRBV3-1/TRBV3-2	TRBD1	TRBJ1-2	TGTGCCAGCAGCCAGAACAGGGGGCATGATGGCTACACCTTC	CASSQNRGHDGYTF
few	TRBV11-2	-	TRBJ2-1	TGTGCCAGCAGCACCGAGGGTGGAGGGCCGTACAATGAGCAGTTCTTC	CASSTEGGGPYNEQFF
-	TRBV11-1	-	TRBJ2-5	TGTGCCAGCAGCCCCCGGGGTAGCAAAGAGACCCAGTACTTC	CASSPRGSKETQYF
few	TRBV19	TRBD1	TRBJ1-2	TGTGCCAGTTGGGACAGGGTCATAGGCTACACCTTC	CASWDRVIGYTF
-	TRBV4-1	TRBD1	TRBJ1-6	TGCGCCAGCAGCCAAGATGACAGGGAAAATTCACCCCTCCACTTT	CASSQDDRENSPLHF
-	TRBV10-1	TRBD1	TRBJ2-1	TGCGCCAGCAGTGATTCGGGGACAGGGGGAAATGAGCAGTTCTTC	CASSDSGTGGNEQFF
-	TRBV6-5	TRBD1	TRBJ1-1	TGTGCCAGCAGCTTTACCGGACAGGGTGCTGAAGCTTTCTTT	CASSFTGQGAEAFF
-	TRBV7-9	-	TRBJ1-2	TGTGCCAGCAGCTTAGGGAGGGGCGGGACCCTGTATGGCTACACCTTC	CASSLGRGGTLYGYTF
-	TRBV18	TRBD1	TRBJ1-6	TGTGCCAGCTCACGACAGGGAGGCAATTCACCCCTCCACTTT	CASSRQGGNSPLHF
-	TRBV18	-	TRBJ1-2	TGTGCCAGCTCAGGGCAGGGGCCCACCTATGGCTACACCTTC	CASSGQGPTYGYTF
-	TRBV9	TRBD2	TRBJ2-5	TGTGCCAGCGGGGCTAGCGGACCCCAAGAGACCCAGTACTTC	CASGASGPQETQYF
-	TRBV7-9	-	TRBJ2-2	TGTGCCAGCAGATCCTCCGGGGAGCTGTTTTTT	CASRSSGELFF
few	TRBV3-1/TRBV3-2	-	TRBJ1-4	TGTGCCAGCAGCCAAGATAGGGGTTACCCTAATGAAAAACTGTTTTTT	CASSQDRGYPNEKLFF
-	TRBV27	TRBD2	TRBJ2-7	TGTGCCAGCAGTTTATTGGGAGGGAACGAGCAGTACTTC	CASSLLGGNEQYF
-	TRBV7-6	TRBD2	TRBJ2-1	TGTGCCAGCAGCGCAGCCGGACTAGCGGGAGTGAATGAGCAGTTCTTC	CASSAAGLAGVNEQFF